This T cell receptor (beta chain) was captured in a study of radiotherapy plus CTLA-4 blockade in lung cancer. Study information: Disease control reached about 28%, with objective responses in about 19%. Whole-study findings and limits: Tumor-origin TCR clones grew in blood after radiotherapy plus ipilimumab.

Remarks on this clone: What it recognizes is unknown.

This CDR3 contains 14 residues. V shed 5 bases and J shed 6 bases, with 17 bases lying between them. Germline CDR1 is PRHDT and CDR2 is FYEKMQ (reference sequence). Generated by immunoSEQ multiplex PCR, the TCRdb table keeps only in-frame clones and is missing some. The profile shows over 75,000 clones, roughly 85% of them singletons. The sequence was collected from a human donor with non-small cell lung cancer who had stable disease on radiotherapy plus ipilimumab. This chain links TRBV13 with TRBJ2-7; no clear D. The sequences come from peripheral blood, collected from a patient treated with radiotherapy plus ipilimumab. In DNA, the CDR3 is TGTGCCAGCAGCCAAGCTTCAGTTGGTCGCGAGCAGTACTTC. Translating it yields CASSQASVGREQYF.